This T cell receptor beta chain was captured in a study of OX40 agonist ivuxolimab in advanced cancers. Study summary: As their treatment, patients were administered ivuxolimab, an agonistic anti-OX40 (CD134) antibody.

The CDR3 loop spans 13 amino acids. Germline CDR1 reads SGDLS; CDR2 reads YYNGEE. V gave up 0 bases and J gave up 8 bases, with 11 bases separating them. Worth noting for this clone: Its antigen remains unknown.

Excluded were patients having autoimmune disease history or systemic immunosuppression. This table comes from immunoSEQ multiplex PCR, and its TCRdb copy is limited to in-frame clones, with some not included. This repertoire shows almost 70,000 clones, around 91% found once; its top ten account for 10%. The study, taken as a whole, reports: The CD4+ and CD8+ T cells in the blood had expanded clonally by week 6 at 0.1 to 3.0 mg/kg.

The chain combines TRBV9 with TRBJ1-2; no firm D call. The clonotype was recovered from an adult with an advanced solid tumor such as melanoma, head and neck, liver or kidney cancer. This material consisted of CD4+ or CD8+ T cells sorted from blood, taken in a trial of the OX40 agonist ivuxolimab. CDR3 in DNA: TGTGCCAGCAGCGTAGATGACCGACGGGGCTACACCTTC. It encodes CASSVDDRRGYTF.